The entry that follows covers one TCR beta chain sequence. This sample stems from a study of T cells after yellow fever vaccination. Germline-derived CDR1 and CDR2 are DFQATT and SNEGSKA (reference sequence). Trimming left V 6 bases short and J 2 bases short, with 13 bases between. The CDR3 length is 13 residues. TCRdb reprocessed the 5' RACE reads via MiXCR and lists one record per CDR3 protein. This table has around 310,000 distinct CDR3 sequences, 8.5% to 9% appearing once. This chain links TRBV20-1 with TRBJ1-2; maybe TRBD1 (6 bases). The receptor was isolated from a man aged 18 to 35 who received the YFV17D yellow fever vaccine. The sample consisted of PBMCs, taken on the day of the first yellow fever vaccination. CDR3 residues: CSATSQGNYGYTF. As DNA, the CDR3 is TGCAGTGCAACTTCCCAGGGGAACTATGGCTACACCTTC.